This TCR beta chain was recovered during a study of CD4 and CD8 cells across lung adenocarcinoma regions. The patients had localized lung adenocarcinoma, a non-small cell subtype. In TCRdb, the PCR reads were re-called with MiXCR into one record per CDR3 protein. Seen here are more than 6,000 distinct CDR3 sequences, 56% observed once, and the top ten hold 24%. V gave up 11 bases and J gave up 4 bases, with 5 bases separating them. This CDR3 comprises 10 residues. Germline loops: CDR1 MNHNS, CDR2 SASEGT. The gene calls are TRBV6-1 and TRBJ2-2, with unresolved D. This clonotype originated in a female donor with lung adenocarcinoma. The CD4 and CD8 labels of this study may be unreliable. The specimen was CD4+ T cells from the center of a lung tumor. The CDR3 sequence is CAAITGELFF. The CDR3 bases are TGTGCCGCAATCACCGGGGAGCTGTTTTTT.